This T cell receptor beta chain derives from a study of human T cells and chemical hapten exposure. Study in general: Researchers reported sensitizing an approximately 2 cm by approximately 2 cm upper inner arm skin site with 2% DPC. The upper back received 0.01% DPC by patch testing, with results read at 6 days.

This CDR3 contains 16 residues. J was trimmed by 8 bases and V by 1 base; bases with no gene match: 9. TCRdb independently ran MiXCR on the RACE reads; one entry per CDR3 protein. The sample records 250,000 to 300,000 distinct CDR3 sequences, roughly 7.7% being singletons. As to time point: pre-sensitization, week 0. The treatment here: therapeutic diphenylcyclopropenone sensitization with weekly scalp DPC. This clonotype has a handful of counts. The sample here was whole blood, taken in connection with sensitization to the hapten diphenylcyclopropenone (DPC). The receptor comes from a man younger than 35 with alopecia areata. Some clones in this sample may be carry-over from other donors' samples. V usage is TRBV12-3 or TRBV12-4 and J usage is TRBJ1-2; 11 bases map to TRBD1. The CDR3 region is CASSLGSRDRGNGYTF. The CDR3 region has the DNA TGTGCCAGCAGTTTAGGAAGCCGGGACAGGGGGAACGGCTACACCTTC.